This record concerns one T cell receptor (beta chain) sequence. This record comes from a study of T cell changes during pregnancy in multiple sclerosis. Sequencing used immunoSEQ multiplex PCR; TCRdb keeps in-frame clones, though not all of them. This sample yields 70,000 to 100,000 clones, of which 80% to 95% are seen a single time; more than 0.8% belongs to the top ten. The CDR3 extends over 18 amino acids. V lost 3 bases, J lost 5 bases, and 11 bases stayed unmatched. From germline, CDR1 is PRHDT and CDR2 FYEKMQ (reference sequence). The chain combines TRBV13 with TRBJ2-3; 13 positions match TRBD2. Source: peripheral blood, taken in the first trimester of pregnancy. The sequence derives from a female donor with multiple sclerosis, enrolled in a pregnancy study. CDR3 in amino acids: CASSLAGLAGEPQDTQYF. For the CDR3, the DNA is TGTGCCAGCAGCTTGGCCGGACTAGCGGGAGAGCCTCAAGATACGCAGTATTTT.